These T cell receptor beta chains were read from a single sample in a study of T cells in Graves' hyperthyroidism and ophthalmopathy. TCRdb recomputed calls from the multiplex PCR reads with MiXCR, one row per CDR3 protein. The table has approximately 300,000 distinct CDR3 sequences, about 19% seen once. The sample taken for sequencing was blood. The receptors derive from a man in his forties or fifties with Graves' ophthalmopathy. CDR3s include the opening cysteine and the closing phenylalanine or tryptophan. Not all rows give a size; the values are once, few, many and, for expanded clones, a class.

>TRBJ2-5|TRBV5-1|-
CASLGGTARETQYF
>TRBJ2-1|TRBV6-1|-
CASSSFRGGSYNEQFF
>TRBJ2-7|TRBV4-1|few
CASSQVSRVSNEQYF
>TRBJ2-3|TRBV20-1|many
CSAPPGLAGGRGTDTQYF
>TRBJ2-1|TRBV6-2/TRBV6-3|many
CASSPFGLGRNEQFF
>TRBJ2-7|TRBV28|few
CASSLSHGEQYF
>TRBJ2-4|TRBV7-3|-
CASSLGGVAKNIQYF
>TRBJ1-4|TRBV5-6|-
CASSRPGQGWNEKLFF
>TRBJ2-7|TRBV6-1|many
CASIRLAASSYEQYF
>TRBJ2-5|TRBV6-1|-
CASSRGTAARETQYF
>TRBJ2-1|TRBV9|-
CASSVGVAGGEGQFF
>TRBJ1-2|TRBV20-1|-
CSAHTGRAGGYTF
>TRBJ2-6|TRBV5-6|-
CASSLVAGAGANVLTF
>TRBJ2-1|TRBV2|few
CASSETGLAGGRSSYNEQFF
>TRBJ2-1|TRBV2|many
CASSPSTALSSYNEQFF
>TRBJ2-4|TRBV30|few
CAWTGTGGFNIQYF
>TRBJ2-1|TRBV2|once
CASTPPGLAGGRSSYNEQFF
>TRBJ2-1|TRBV24-1|-
CATSAPGLGDNEQFF
>TRBJ1-2|TRBV9|few
CASSGGQGATAYTF
>TRBJ2-5|TRBV20-1|many
CSASGGQETQYF
>TRBJ2-6|TRBV28|-
CASSTPGASSGANVLTF
>TRBJ1-6|TRBV12-3/TRBV12-4|-
CASSPGLNSPLHF
>TRBJ2-3|TRBV29-1|-
CSVGADTQYF
>TRBJ2-1|TRBV4-3|-
CASSQQQGAGVNEQFF
>TRBJ1-2|TRBV29-1|-
CSVEVEGAAGYGYTF
>TRBJ2-7|TRBV28|-
CASTHGGSSYKQYF
>TRBJ1-2|TRBV28|-
CASRLGDGYTF
>TRBJ2-7|TRBV5-4|-
CASSLAESSGRVSYEQYF
>TRBJ1-4|TRBV5-1|-
CASSSPPTGGRAATNEKLFF
>TRBJ1-6|TRBV27|many
CASSLSPRPGPGSPLHF
>TRBJ1-2|TRBV20-1|many
CSARPPDSSSRGYTF
>TRBJ2-1|TRBV27|many
CASSAVAGATYNEQFF
>TRBJ2-3|TRBV7-6|many
CASSLKATVDTQYF
>TRBJ2-6|TRBV6-5|-
CASNSPHSGANVLTF
>TRBJ1-5|TRBV28|-
CASSSDPYSNQPQHF
>TRBJ2-7|TRBV28|-
CASTLGPSVYEQYF